This is a list of T cell receptor beta chains from one sample in a study of cytomegalovirus exposure and HLA in healthy donors. Generated by immunoSEQ multiplex PCR, the TCRdb table keeps only in-frame clones and is missing some. The sample records approximately 99,000 clones, approximately 94% being singletons. Input material: PBMCs. These receptor sequences come from a woman aged 18-29 years in good health and CMV-seronegative. The CDR3 runs from the conserved cysteine through the conserved F or W. The D gene is left open where the match is weak. A row's size may be missing; if present it is once, few, many or a size class.

-	TRBV9	-	TRBJ1-2	TGTGCCAGCAGCGCTATATCAGGGGCAGGGTATGGCTACACCTTC	CASSAISGAGYGYTF
-	TRBV27	-	TRBJ2-3	TGTGCCAGCAGCTCTACTGCCTCCGGGACAAGGCCACCCCTGATAGGCACGCAGTATTTT	CASSSTASGTRPPLIGTQYF
-	TRBV14	TRBD2	TRBJ2-3	TGTGCCAGCAGCCAAGTGACCAGCGGGGGGGCAGATACGCAGTATTTT	CASSQVTSGGADTQYF
-	TRBV16	TRBD1	TRBJ2-1	TGTGCCAGCAGCCAATCGACAGGGATTAGCTCCTACAATGAGCAGTTCTTC	CASSQSTGISSYNEQFF
-	TRBV5-1	-	TRBJ1-1	TGCGCCAGCAGCTTGGCGGCAGGGGCTGCAAGGAACACTGAAGCTTTCTTT	CASSLAAGAARNTEAFF
-	TRBV2	-	TRBJ1-2	TGTGCCAGCAGTGAAGGTCAGTCCCCCTTCTCCTTC	CASSEGQSPFSF
-	TRBV4-3	TRBD1	TRBJ2-5	TGCGCCAGCAGCCAAGATCTAATTGGACAGGGGCGAGAGACCCAGTACTTC	CASSQDLIGQGRETQYF
-	TRBV5-5	TRBD1	TRBJ1-2	TGTGCCAGCAGCTCTTCCGGGACAGGGGTTATTGGAGATGGCTACACCTTC	CASSSSGTGVIGDGYTF
-	TRBV27	TRBD2	TRBJ2-1	TGTGCCAGCAGTCCTAGCGGGACTTACAATGAGCAGTTCTTC	CASSPSGTYNEQFF
-	TRBV5-1	TRBD2	TRBJ2-1	TGCGCCAGCAGCGCCGGGACTAGCGGCTACAATGAGCAGTTCTTC	CASSAGTSGYNEQFF
-	TRBV7-9	-	TRBJ1-1	TGTGCCAGCAGCCCGGGAGGAGGGTGGGCGGGAGCTTTCTTT	CASSPGGGWAGAFF
-	TRBV5-1	-	TRBJ2-2	TGCGCCAGCAGCCCACTAGGACAGACTAACACCGGGGAGCTGTTTTTT	CASSPLGQTNTGELFF
-	TRBV5-1	TRBD1	TRBJ1-2	TGCGCCAGCAGCTTGGTAACGACAGGGCAGAATGGCTACACCTTC	CASSLVTTGQNGYTF
-	TRBV7-2	-	TRBJ2-1	TGTGCCACAAGCCATGAGCAGTTCTTC	CATSHEQFF
-	TRBV6-5	-	TRBJ1-2	TGTGCCAGCAGTTACTCCATCAGTTCCTATGGCTACACCTTC	CASSYSISSYGYTF
-	TRBV5-6	-	TRBJ2-1	TGTGCCAGCAGCTTGGCCCCCTCTGGGGGGAATGAGCAGTTCTTC	CASSLAPSGGNEQFF
-	TRBV11-2	TRBD2	TRBJ2-1	TGTGCCAGCAGCTTAACTAGCGGGGGTTGGGAGGAGCAGTTCTTC	CASSLTSGGWEEQFF
-	TRBV5-1	TRBD2	TRBJ2-5	TGCGCCAGCAGCCCCAGCCGGGGGGGGGAGACCCAGTACTTC	CASSPSRGGETQYF
-	TRBV27	TRBD2	TRBJ2-1	TGTGCCAGCAGCTTCGGGACTAGCGGGGACTACAATGAGCAGTTCTTC	CASSFGTSGDYNEQFF
-	TRBV7-6	TRBD1	TRBJ1-1	TGTGCCAGCAGCTTAAACCAGGGGGGTAACACTGAAGCTTTCTTT	CASSLNQGGNTEAFF
-	TRBV19	-	TRBJ1-5	TGTGCCAGTAGTTGGTCCGGGAGCAATCAGCCCCAGCATTTT	CASSWSGSNQPQHF
-	TRBV27	-	TRBJ1-1	TGTGCCAGCAGTTTAGCCCGGGATCAGAACACTGAAGCTTTCTTT	CASSLARDQNTEAFF
-	TRBV14	TRBD1	TRBJ1-2	TGTGCCATCACAGACAGGGCTCACTGCTATGGCTACACCTTC	CAITDRAHCYGYTF
-	TRBV5-1	TRBD1	TRBJ2-6	TGCGCCAGCAGCCACCCGGGACAGGGGTGGGCTGGGGCCAACGTCCTGACTTTC	CASSHPGQGWAGANVLTF
-	TRBV7-8	-	TRBJ1-5	TGTGCCAGCAGCTTATGGGGGGAAAGCAATCAGCCCCAGCATTTT	CASSLWGESNQPQHF
-	TRBV7-9	-	TRBJ1-2	TGTGCCAGCAGCCTATCGAGGGGGATTTATGGCTACACCTTC	CASSLSRGIYGYTF
once	TRBV2	-	TRBJ2-1	TGTGCCAGCCATGATCCGAGAGGCTACAATGAGCAGTTCTTC	CASHDPRGYNEQFF
-	TRBV4-3	-	TRBJ2-1	TGCGCCAGCAGCCAAGATCGGGTCTCTCAATTAAGCTCCTACAATGAGCAGTTCTTC	CASSQDRVSQLSSYNEQFF
-	TRBV7-6	-	TRBJ2-5	TGTGCCAGCAGACGGACCCCGGGACACAAAGAGACCCAGTACTTC	CASRRTPGHKETQYF
once	TRBV7-8	TRBD1	TRBJ1-2	TGTGCCAGCAGCTTAGGTGGGACAGGGTATGGCTACACCTTC	CASSLGGTGYGYTF
-	TRBV4-3	TRBD1	TRBJ2-7	TGCGCCAGCAGCCCCGCCAGGGACAGAAGATACGAGCAGTACTTC	CASSPARDRRYEQYF
-	TRBV19	-	TRBJ1-2	TGTGCCAGTAGTACCATTAACTATGGCTACACCTTC	CASSTINYGYTF
-	TRBV6-4	TRBD1	TRBJ2-1	TGTGCCAGCAGTACAGGGGACAATGAGCAGTTCTTC	CASSTGDNEQFF
-	TRBV23-1	-	TRBJ1-5	TGCGCCAGCACCGGGGGGCGGGCAAATCAGCCCCAGCATTTT	CASTGGRANQPQHF
-	TRBV5-1	-	TRBJ2-2	TGCGCCAGCAGCTTGGCGGGGGCGAACACCGGGGAGCTGTTTTTT	CASSLAGANTGELFF
once	TRBV6-1	TRBD1	TRBJ2-1	TGTGCCAGCAGCGGACAGGGGGCGAACAATGAGCAGTTCTTC	CASSGQGANNEQFF
-	TRBV18	-	TRBJ1-1	TGTGCCAGCTCACTAGTCGAGAACACTGAAGCTTTCTTT	CASSLVENTEAFF
-	TRBV11-3	-	TRBJ2-1	TGTGCCAGCAGCTTACCGGGTGCAGATGAGCAGTTCTTC	CASSLPGADEQFF
-	TRBV4-2	-	TRBJ2-7	TGTGCCAGCAGCCAAGATATAGCATCCGAGCAGTACTTC	CASSQDIASEQYF
-	TRBV5-1	TRBD1	TRBJ2-5	TGCGCCAGCAGCCCCGGACAGGGTTTGGGGGAGACCCAGTACTTC	CASSPGQGLGETQYF
-	TRBV7-2	TRBD2	TRBJ2-5	TGTGCCAGCAGCTTAGTCGGGGCGGGGGAACAAGAGACCCAGTACTTC	CASSLVGAGEQETQYF
-	TRBV27	TRBD2	TRBJ2-3	TGTGCCAGCAGCACATCTATTAGCGGGGGAGGCACAGATACGCAGTATTTT	CASSTSISGGGTDTQYF
-	TRBV28	-	TRBJ1-1	TGTGCCAGCAGTTTAATTAACAGGGCCCCTGAAGCTTTCTTT	CASSLINRAPEAFF